The 18 T cell receptor beta chains below come from one sample, sequenced in a study of blood T cell repertoires in COVID-19. The data were produced by immunoSEQ multiplex PCR, yet TCRdb's version contains in-frame clones alone and is incomplete. The profile shows 45,000 to 70,000 clones, roughly nine tenths of them singletons. Sequences were obtained from peripheral blood. These receptors came from a woman aged 55-69 years with active or convalescent COVID-19.

V gene TRBV7-8 combines with J gene TRBJ2-3; 7 positions match TRBD2. The CDR3 is 16 amino acids. V shed 3 bases, J shed 0 bases, and the junction held 6 bases outside the gene matches. Germline CDR1 SGHVS, CDR2 FQNEAQ. As DNA, the CDR3 is TGTGCCAGCAGCTTTTTAGCGGGCCTTAGCACAGATACGCAGTATTTT. Its protein product is CASSFLAGLSTDTQYF.

The genes are TRBV19 and TRBJ2-5; maybe TRBD2 (6 bases). From germline, CDR1 is LNHDA and CDR2 SQIVND (reference sequence). Trimming shortened V by 10 bases and J by 5 bases, and 14 bases separated the two germline ends. The CDR3 covers 12 residues. The CDR3 nucleotides are TGTGCCACTAGGGACTTGTCGGAGACCCAGTACTTC. Encoded protein: CATRDLSETQYF.

The chain joins TRBV19 to TRBJ2-7, with 14 bases identical to TRBD2. This CDR3 region has 17 residues. J was trimmed by 0 bases and V by 6 bases; bases with no gene match: 7. Germline V CDR1 and CDR2: LNHDA, SQIVND (reference sequence). For the CDR3, the DNA is TGTGCCAGTAGCCCCGGACTAGCGGGGGGCCGCTCCTACGAGCAGTACTTC. This encodes CASSPGLAGGRSYEQYF. Based on the CDR3 plus reference TRBV19 and TRBJ2-7, the full variable domain is DGGITQSPKYLFRKEGQNVTLSCEQNLNHDAMYWYRQDPGQGLRLIYYSQIVNDFQKGDIAEGYSVSREKKESFPLTVTSAQKNPTAFYLCASSPGLAGGRSYEQYFGPGTRLTVT.

The J gene is TRBJ2-3, the V gene TRBV28; 13 bases fit TRBD2. This CDR3 is built from 16 residues. The V gene end was trimmed by 4 bases and the J gene end by 9 bases; junction bases not matched to a gene: 10. Germline V gene lookup returns CDR1 MDHEN and CDR2 SYDVKM. The CDR3 DNA reads TGTGCCAGCAGTTCCGCGAGGACTAGCGGGGGTCGAACGCAGTATTTT. Translating it yields CASSSARTSGGRTQYF.

The rearrangement links TRBV7-8 to TRBJ2-6; perhaps TRBD1 as D (6 bases). The CDR3 contains 18 residues. Germline-derived CDR1 and CDR2 are SGHVS and FQNEAQ. Trimming stripped 4 bases from V and 4 bases from J, with 20 bases between. CDR3 sequence (DNA): TGTGCCAGCAGCTCAAGGCAGGGGACCAGCGGAGGGGCCAACGTCCTGACTTTC. Translating gives CASSSRQGTSGGANVLTF.

The chain links TRBV28 to TRBJ2-7, with 7 bases fitting TRBD2. The CDR3 loop spans 17 amino acids. J lost 0 bases, V lost 5 bases, and 13 bases had no gene match. The V gene's germline CDR1 is MDHEN and CDR2 SYDVKM. CDR3 sequence reads: CASSLAGLAAISYEQYF. In DNA form, the CDR3 reads TGTGCCAGCAGTCTCGCTGGGCTAGCGGCCATCTCCTACGAGCAGTACTTC.

The rearrangement links TRBV6-2 or TRBV6-3 to TRBJ1-1; possibly TRBD1 for D (5 bases). CDR1 and CDR2 (germline): MNHEY, SVGEGT. The CDR3 is made up of 15 amino acids. Between the trimmed V and J ends, which lost 2 bases and 8 bases, there was a span of 18 bases. CDR3 sequence (DNA): TGTGCCAGCAGTTACCCCACGGGACTCACTTCAGAAGCTTTCTTT. Translated: CASSYPTGLTSEAFF.

The V call is TRBV2, the J call TRBJ1-6, with D perhaps matching TRBD1 (6 bases). The CDR3 consists of 14 residues. Germline-derived CDR1 and CDR2 are SNHLY and FYNNEI. V lost 6 bases and J 10 bases, leaving 16 bases between the germline ends. CDR3 protein: CASSTDRIPSPLHF. The CDR3 DNA sequence: TGTGCCAGCAGCACCGACAGGATCCCATCACCCCTCCACTTT.

The chain links TRBV7-3 to TRBJ2-2; a possible D gene is TRBD2 (6 bases). Per germline, CDR1 SGHTA and CDR2 FQGTGA. CDR3 size: 16 residues. The V and J ends lost 2 bases and 0 bases respectively, with 10 bases between them. The CDR3: CASSLLAATNTGELFF. DNA for the CDR3: TGTGCCAGCAGCTTATTAGCGGCAACGAACACCGGGGAGCTGTTTTTT.

This clone was observed a single time. J is TRBJ1-3 and V is TRBV10-3; the D is unclear. The V and J ends lost 7 bases and 3 bases respectively, with 10 bases between them. The CDR3 runs to 13 residues. The germline gives CDR1 ENHRY, CDR2 SYGVKD. In DNA, the CDR3 is TGTGCCATCACAGGCAGTCTTGGAAACACCATATATTTT. Translation gives CAITGSLGNTIYF.

The V call is TRBV29-1, the J call TRBJ1-2; TRBD1 might be the D (5 bases). From germline, CDR1 is SQVTM and CDR2 ANQGSEA. Trimming took off 1 base at V and 2 bases at J, with 17 bases between the two ends. This CDR3 region has 16 residues. CDR3 nucleotides: TGCAGCGTTGAAGTTCAGGGAATTTATTCAAACTATGGCTACACCTTC. Translation gives CSVEVQGIYSNYGYTF.

This chain links TRBV5-5 with TRBJ1-1; TRBD1 is a possible D gene (5 bases). The V gene's germline CDR1 is SGHKS and CDR2 YYEKEE (reference sequence). Trimming pared 3 bases from V and 5 bases from J, leaving 20 bases between. The CDR3 covers 16 residues. CDR3 in DNA: TGTGCCAGCAGCTCCGGGGACTCCTCGGGGTTAACTGAAGCTTTCTTT. This gives the protein CASSSGDSSGLTEAFF.

In DNA form, the CDR3 reads TGTGCCACCAGTGATCCCAGTACTAACTATGGCTACACCTTC. This sequence encodes CATSDPSTNYGYTF. The genes are TRBV24-1 and TRBJ1-2; D is ambiguous. V was clipped by 3 bases and J by 0 bases, with 7 bases between them. The CDR3 is 14 amino acids. The germline CDR1 and CDR2 sequences are KGHDR and SFDVKD.

The CDR3: CASSQERLAGQETQYF. CDR3 sequence (DNA): TGTGCCAGCAGCCAAGAGAGGCTAGCGGGGCAAGAGACCCAGTACTTC. The V and J genes are TRBV3-1 (or the pseudogene TRBV3-2) and TRBJ2-5, with 9 bases identical to TRBD2. In germline, CDR1 is LGHDT, CDR2 YNNKEL (reference sequence). Trimming removed 0 bases from V and 2 bases from J; junction bases left unmatched: 4. There are 16 residues in the CDR3.

J is TRBJ2-1 and V is TRBV5-6; a weak D match, TRBD2 (6 bases). Germline CDR1 SGHDT, CDR2 YYEEEE. V lost 0 bases to trimming and J lost 2 bases, with 12 bases between them. The CDR3 covers 16 residues. CDR3 sequence (DNA): TGTGCCAGCAGCTTGGAGCCAGCTAGCGCCTACAATGAGCAGTTCTTC. This sequence encodes CASSLEPASAYNEQFF.

The chain recombines TRBV9 with TRBJ2-1, with TRBD2 matching 11 bases. V was pared by 5 bases and J by 5 bases, with 3 bases of the junction left unmatched. The CDR3 is made up of 14 amino acids. Germline values: CDR1 SGDLS, CDR2 YYNGEE. This CDR3 reads CASSSGRENNEQFF. The CDR3 nucleotides are TGTGCCAGCAGTAGCGGGAGGGAGAACAATGAGCAGTTCTTC.

This clone has just one count. An end of the junction does not agree with germline; a read error may underlie this. V gene TRBV28 combines with J gene TRBJ2-7; D might be TRBD2 (5 bases). This CDR3 comprises 11 residues. Germline-derived CDR1 and CDR2 are MDHEN and SYDVKM. The DNA of the CDR3 is TGTGCCAGCAGTTTGCGTCCGGACTTCATATTC. Residues: CASSLRPDFIF.

V gene TRBV12-3 or TRBV12-4 combines with J gene TRBJ2-3; 8 bases align to TRBD2. V shed 3 bases and J 13 bases; nucleotides not matched to a gene: 6. The CDR3 has 12 residues. The DNA for the CDR3 is TGTGCCAGCAGTTTCGGAACGGGGGGGGAGTATTTT. Protein product: CASSFGTGGEYF.